The 2 T cell receptor beta chains in this list originate from one sample, sequenced in a study of T cell repertoires in cytomegalovirus infection. TCRdb reprocessed the reads via MiXCR and lists one record per CDR3 protein. This table has hundreds of thousands of distinct CDR3 sequences, 20% to 25% appearing once. The source material was CD8+ T cells from PBMCs. The receptors shown here come from a human donor in good health (CMV status not recorded). Some clones in this sample may be carry-over from other donors' samples.

This clonotype was picked up many times. This chain links TRBV28 with TRBJ1-1, with a weak D call TRBD1 (6 bases). This CDR3 comprises 14 residues. V was trimmed by 5 bases and J by 6 bases, leaving 16 bases between them. CDR1 and CDR2 (germline): MDHEN, SYDVKM. The CDR3 DNA is TGTGCCAGCAGTGAACCCTTGGGGGCCCCTGAAGCTTTCTTT. As protein: CASSEPLGAPEAFF.

This chain uses TRBV6-6 with TRBJ2-6, with TRBD2 identical over 10 bases. Germline loops: CDR1 MNHNY, CDR2 SVGAGI (reference sequence). This CDR3 spans 19 amino acids. The V segment lost 4 bases and the J segment 0 bases; nucleotides outside the gene matches: 9. This CDR3 reads CASSSGLAGAFSGANVLTF. The CDR3 coding sequence is TGTGCCAGCAGTTCGGGGCTAGCGGGGGCCTTCTCTGGGGCCAACGTCCTGACTTTC.